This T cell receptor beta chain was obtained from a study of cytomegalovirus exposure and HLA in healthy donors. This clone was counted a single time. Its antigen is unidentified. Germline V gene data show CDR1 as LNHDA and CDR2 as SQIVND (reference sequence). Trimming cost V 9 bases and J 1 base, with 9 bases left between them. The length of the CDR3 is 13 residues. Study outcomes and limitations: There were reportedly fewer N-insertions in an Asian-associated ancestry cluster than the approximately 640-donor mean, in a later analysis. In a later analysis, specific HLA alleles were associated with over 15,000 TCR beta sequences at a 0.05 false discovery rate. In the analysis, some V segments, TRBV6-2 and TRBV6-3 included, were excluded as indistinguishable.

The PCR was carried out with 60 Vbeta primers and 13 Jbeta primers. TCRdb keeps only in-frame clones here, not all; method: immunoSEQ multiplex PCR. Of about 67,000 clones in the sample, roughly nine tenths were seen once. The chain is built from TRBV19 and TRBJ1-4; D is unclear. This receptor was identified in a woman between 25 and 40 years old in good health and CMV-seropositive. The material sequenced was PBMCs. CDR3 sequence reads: CASYEGTNEKLFF. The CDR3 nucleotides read TGTGCCAGCTATGAGGGAACTAATGAAAAACTGTTTTTT. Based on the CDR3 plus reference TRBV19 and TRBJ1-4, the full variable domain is DGGITQSPKYLFRKEGQNVTLSCEQNLNHDAMYWYRQDPGQGLRLIYYSQIVNDFQKGDIAEGYSVSREKKESFPLTVTSAQKNPTAFYLCASYEGTNEKLFFGSGTQLSVL.